The clone carrying this T cell receptor beta chain was detected once. The target antigen is unknown. The method was immunoSEQ multiplex PCR; TCRdb's version includes in-frame clones alone and lacks a portion of them. The sample contains approximately 76,000 clones, 90% to 95% of which appear only once. The record originates from a study of a mutant IDH1 vaccine in newly diagnosed glioma. About the study: In weeks 1, 3, 5, 7, 11, 15, 19 and 23, patients were immunized, eight times in all. The treated group averaged approximately 42 years old and was around 62% male, around 38% female.

V gave up 1 base and J gave up 7 bases; unmatched junction bases: 10. The CDR3 length is 15 residues. Germline V CDR1 and CDR2: GTSNPN, SVGIG (reference sequence). This sample's time point: week 5, during vaccination. In every dose of vaccine, 300 ug of mutant IDH1 20-mer peptide was given alongside topical imiquimod. This rearrangement joins TRBV30 to TRBJ2-1, with 7 bases matching TRBD2. Specimen: PBMCs, collected from a glioma patient whose treatment included an IDH1 peptide vaccine. The sequence was collected from a woman aged 45-65 years with glioma. CDR3 region: CAWSAPGGKLNEQFF. In nucleotides, the CDR3 is TGTGCCTGGAGTGCACCCGGGGGGAAGTTGAATGAGCAGTTCTTC.